This TCR beta chain was obtained from a study of CD8 T cells in ankylosing spondylitis. Overall study findings and caveats: Typical of ankylosing spondylitis blood, it appeared, was a TCR beta motif of 7 or 8 highly homologous variants. Existing reports had already noted some motif variants in reactive arthritis synovial fluid and blood. Those disease-linked clones were CD8+; they were also relatively rare in peripheral blood.

On this clonotype itself: The antigen is not known.

Per germline, CDR1 SGHTA and CDR2 FQGNSA. The CDR3 totals 14 residues. Trimming cost V 5 bases and J 6 bases, with 14 bases left between them. The TCR beta libraries were generated through quantitative 5'-RACE incorporating molecular barcodes. TCRdb redid the calling of the 5' RACE reads with MiXCR, one entry per CDR3 protein. The data hold fewer than 500,000 distinct CDR3 sequences, with approximately 20% observed a single time. This rearrangement joins TRBV7-2 to TRBJ2-1; D might be TRBD2 (6 bases). Specimen: blood, either unsorted or a sorted T cell fraction (not recorded which). This TCR was recovered from a male donor with ankylosing spondylitis. CDR3 residues: CASSQRGGSNEQFF. The DNA of the CDR3 is TGTGCCAGCAGCCAACGGGGAGGAAGCAATGAGCAGTTCTTC.